At least ten counts were recorded for the clone carrying this T cell receptor beta chain. Its target is unknown. Germline V gene sequence: CDR1 SGHRS, CDR2 YFSETQ. Trimming stripped 0 bases from V and 1 base from J, with 4 bases between. The CDR3 consists of 13 residues. Unique molecular identifiers were used in preparing the TCRbeta library. One entry per CDR3 protein, called by TCRdb with MiXCR from the PCR reads. The sample records approximately 300,000 distinct CDR3 sequences, 9.5% to 13% being singletons. These data come from a study of T-cell reconstitution after alpha-beta-depleted transplantation in children. Study results and limitations: After transplant, at about two months, alpha-beta T cells were reportedly derived from several hundred expanded graft clones.

The TCR was taken from a boy under three years old with acute myeloid leukemia, due to receive a stem cell transplant. The starting material was PBMCs, obtained before TCRalphabeta/CD19-depleted stem cell transplant. V usage is TRBV5-1 and J usage is TRBJ1-1; D uncertain. The CDR3 DNA reads TGCGCCAGCAGCTTGGACAGGAACACTGAAGCTTTCTTT. This encodes CASSLDRNTEAFF.